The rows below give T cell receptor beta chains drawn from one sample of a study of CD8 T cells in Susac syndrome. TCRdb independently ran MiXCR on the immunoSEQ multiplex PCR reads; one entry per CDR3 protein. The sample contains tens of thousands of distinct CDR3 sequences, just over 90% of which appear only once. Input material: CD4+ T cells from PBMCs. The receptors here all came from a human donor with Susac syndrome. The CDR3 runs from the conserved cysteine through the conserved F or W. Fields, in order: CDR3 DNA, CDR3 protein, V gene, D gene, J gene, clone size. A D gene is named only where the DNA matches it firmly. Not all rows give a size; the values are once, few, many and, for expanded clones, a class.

TGTGCCAGCAGCCCGATAGGGGTCAATGAGCAGTTCTTC,CASSPIGVNEQFF,TRBV7-9,.,TRBJ2-1,once
TGTGCCAGCAGCTCACTCGGACAGGGCGCCTTCTACGAGCAGTACTTC,CASSSLGQGAFYEQYF,TRBV7-8,TRBD1,TRBJ2-7,.
TGTGCCAGCAGCCCCGGGACTAAAGCCTACGAGCAGTACTTC,CASSPGTKAYEQYF,TRBV7-2,TRBD2,TRBJ2-7,.
TGTGCCAGCAGTGAGGCGGCCGGATGGGTGAACACTGAAGCTTTCTTT,CASSEAAGWVNTEAFF,TRBV2,.,TRBJ1-1,.
TGCAGCGTTGAAGATCGTCGGGGTAACTATGGCTACACCTTC,CSVEDRRGNYGYTF,TRBV29-1,.,TRBJ1-2,.
TGTGCCAGCAGGGCCGAGCGATTCAAGACAGGGACCACAGATACGCAGTATTTT,CASRAERFKTGTTDTQYF,TRBV2,TRBD1,TRBJ2-3,.
TGTGCCAGCAGCGAGGACAGGGGGCTTGGCTACACCTTC,CASSEDRGLGYTF,TRBV5-6,TRBD1,TRBJ1-2,.
TGTGCCAGCAGCACGTCCCAAGAGACCCAGTACTTC,CASSTSQETQYF,TRBV6-6,.,TRBJ2-5,.
TGTGCCAGCAGCCCGGCAACGGCCGAAGCTTTCTTT,CASSPATAEAFF,TRBV5-6,.,TRBJ1-1,.
TGTGCCAGCAGGACAGAAAGCTCCTACAATGAGCAGTTCTTC,CASRTESSYNEQFF,TRBV2,.,TRBJ2-1,.
TGTGCCAGCAGTTTACGCACGATTGGAAACACCATATATTTT,CASSLRTIGNTIYF,TRBV12-3/TRBV12-4,.,TRBJ1-3,.
TGTGCCAGCAGCGTAGCCAACAGGGGATTAGCTGGGGCCAACGTCCTGACTTTC,CASSVANRGLAGANVLTF,TRBV9,TRBD1,TRBJ2-6,.
TGTGCCAGCAGACCCTCGGGACTAGCGGGACGAGGTGAGCAGTTCTTC,CASRPSGLAGRGEQFF,TRBV28,TRBD2,TRBJ2-1,.
TGTGCCAGCAGCCCGGATGGACAGGCGGCTTCACCCCTCCACTTT,CASSPDGQAASPLHF,TRBV5-5,TRBD1,TRBJ1-6,.
TGCAGTGCTGCCCGGACAGGGACCTACGAGCAGTACTTC,CSAARTGTYEQYF,TRBV20-1,TRBD1,TRBJ2-7,.